Listed below are T cell receptor beta chains from one sample, sequenced in a study of esophageal squamous cell carcinoma under preoperative chemotherapy. MiXCR, applied by TCRdb to the PCR reads, yields one record per CDR3 protein. The data hold 13,000 or so distinct CDR3 sequences, with 45% to 55% observed a single time. Sampling was conducted from a patient given preoperative chemotherapy. The receptors derive from a human donor with esophageal squamous cell carcinoma. The donor label of this sample is uncertain. The CDR3 runs from the conserved cysteine through the conserved F or W. The order of the fields is J gene, clone size, V gene, D gene, CDR3 protein, CDR3 DNA. A D gene is named only where the DNA matches it firmly. The size field is filled for only some rows; it gives once, few, many or a size class.

TRBJ2-7,medium-sized,TRBV6-1,-,CATHREGTYEQYF,TGTGCCACCCACAGGGAAGGGACCTACGAGCAGTACTTC
TRBJ2-1,many,TRBV7-6,TRBD2,CASSLDGSGQQFF,TGTGCCAGCAGCTTAGATGGTAGCGGGCAGCAGTTCTTC
TRBJ1-6,few,TRBV7-2,-,CASSFPTENSPLHF,TGTGCCAGCAGCTTCCCGACAGAAAATTCACCCCTCCACTTT
TRBJ2-7,medium-sized,TRBV6-6,-,CASSLRDTTYEQYF,TGTGCCAGCAGTTTACGGGACACTACCTACGAGCAGTACTTC
TRBJ2-5,few,TRBV7-2,-,CASSIKETQYF,TGTGCCAGCAGTATTAAAGAGACCCAGTACTTC
TRBJ2-1,-,TRBV6-1,TRBD1,CASRQGEMRDAQFF,TGTGCGAGCCGACAGGGGGAGATGAGAGATGCGCAGTTCTTT
TRBJ2-1,medium-sized,TRBV7-2,TRBD2,CASSTLSGLAGYNEQFF,TGTGCCAGCAGCACCTTATCCGGACTAGCGGGTTACAATGAGCAGTTCTTC
TRBJ2-5,-,TRBV7-6,-,CASSLSGETQYF,TGTGCCAGCAGCTTAAGCGGAGAGACCCAGTACTTC
TRBJ2-3,-,TRBV6-1,TRBD2,CASSPGGGGKNTQYF,TGTGCCAGCAGTCCGGGGGGGGGGGGCAAAAACACGCAGTATTTT
TRBJ2-2,-,TRBV6-1,-,CASRKTGNTGELFF,TGTGCCAGCAGGAAGACAGGGAACACCGGGGAGCTGTTTTTT
TRBJ2-5,many,TRBV6-1,TRBD2,CASNSGRVSRETQYF,TGTGCCAGCAACAGCGGGAGGGTCTCCCGGGAGACCCAGTACTTC
TRBJ1-3,once,TRBV11-1,-,CASSFSTGNTIYF,TGTGCCAGCAGCTTTTCAACTGGAAACACCATATATTTT
TRBJ2-1,-,TRBV6-1,-,CASSGPQAVSRDEQYF,TGTGCCAGCAGTGGCCCCCAGGCGGTGAGCAGAGATGAGCAGTATTTC
TRBJ2-7,few,TRBV12-3/TRBV12-4,TRBD1,CASSSRQGQGREQYF,TGTGCCAGCAGTTCGAGACAGGGGCAAGGTAGGGAGCAGTACTTC
TRBJ2-7,few,TRBV10-2,TRBD2,CASRGTSGNYEQYF,TGCGCCAGCAGGGGGACTAGCGGGAACTACGAGCAGTACTTC
TRBJ2-3,-,TRBV10-3,-,CAAVIVNAQYF,TGTGCCGCTGTAATCGTCAATGCGCAGTATTTC
TRBJ2-3,-,TRBV6-8,-,CAGFTELETQYF,TGTGCCGGTTTCACAGAGCTAGAGACGCAGTATTTT
TRBJ2-3,medium-sized,TRBV6-1,-,CASSVDDVETDTQYF,TGTGCCAGCAGTGTAGATGACGTGGAGACAGATACGCAGTATTTT
TRBJ2-2,-,TRBV3-1,-,CASSQDLRTGELFF,TGTGCCAGCAGCCAAGATCTGCGGACCGGGGAGCTGTTTTTT
TRBJ1-5,-,TRBV7-8,-,CASSLRWGGNQPQHF,TGTGCCAGCAGCTTAAGGTGGGGGGGCAATCAGCCCCAGCATTTT
TRBJ2-7,once,TRBV10-3,-,CAGKGGGAQDTQYF,TGTGCGGGGAAAGGGGGAGGGGCGCAAGATACGCAGTACTTC
TRBJ1-1,-,TRBV6-1,-,CASSGRGALNTEAFF,TGTGCCAGCAGTGGAAGGGGGGCCCTGAACACTGAAGCTTTCTTT
TRBJ2-1,-,TRBV7-2,TRBD2,CASSPNLAGGRETQFF,TGTGCCAGCAGCCCAAATTTAGCGGGTGGGAGGGAGACCCAGTTCTTC
TRBJ2-2,medium-sized,TRBV6-1,TRBD2,CASRSGTSGTGELFF,TGTGCCAGCCGATCCGGGACTAGCGGCACCGGGGAGCTGTTTTTT
TRBJ2-1,medium-sized,TRBV7-2,-,CASSLNGFSSYNEQFF,TGTGCCAGCAGCTTGAACGGGTTCTCCTCCTACAATGAGCAGTTCTTC
TRBJ2-7,few,TRBV6-1,-,CASTGDFPYEQYF,TGTGCCAGCACAGGAGACTTCCCCTACGAGCAGTACTTC
TRBJ2-7,few,TRBV6-1,-,CASSEASGGGDYEQYF,TGTGCCAGCAGTGAAGCTAGCGGAGGGGGGGACTACGAGCAGTACTTC
TRBJ1-6,-,TRBV11-3,-,CASSLVPYNSPLHF,TGTGCCAGCAGCTTAGTCCCTTACAATTCACCCCTCCACTTT
TRBJ2-4,medium-sized,TRBV6-5,-,CASSSPGQGDIQYF,TGTGCCAGCAGTTCTCCGGGGCAGGGCGACATTCAGTACTTC
TRBJ2-3,-,TRBV6-1,-,CASSDFWGCYKDTQYF,TGTGCCAGCAGTGACTTTTGGGGATGCTACAAAGATACGCAGTATTTT
TRBJ2-3,-,TRBV6-4,-,CASSDSCRNLTDTQYF,TGTGCCAGCAGTGACTCATGTCGGAATCTCACAGATACGCAGTATTTT
TRBJ2-1,few,TRBV10-1,TRBD2,CASSDSGRGNEQFF,TGCGCCAGCAGTGATAGCGGGAGAGGGAATGAGCAGTTCTTC
TRBJ2-2,-,TRBV6-1,TRBD2,CASIPPGGTGELFF,TGTGCCAGCATCCCGCCGGGAGGCACCGGGGAGCTGTTTTTT
TRBJ1-4,-,TRBV6-1,-,CASSEFGGGLNEKLFF,TGTGCCAGCAGTGAATTCGGGGGGGGGTTAAATGAAAAACTGTTTTTT
TRBJ2-3,-,TRBV7-2,-,CASSLGLAADTQYF,TGTGCCAGCAGCTTAGGCCTAGCCGCAGATACGCAGTATTTT
TRBJ2-6,-,TRBV12-3/TRBV12-4,TRBD1,CASTLTGGTGANVLTF,TGTGCCAGCACCCTTACAGGGGGCACTGGGGCCAACGTCCTGACTTTC
TRBJ2-1,-,TRBV25-1,TRBD2,CASSFSGRTRRRGEQFF,TGTGCCAGCAGTTTTAGCGGGAGAACTCGCCGGAGGGGTGAGCAGTTCTTC
TRBJ2-4,-,TRBV12-3/TRBV12-4,-,CASSLGAGGKNTQYF,TGTGCCAGCAGCCTGGGAGCGGGTGGCAAAAACACGCAGTACTTC
TRBJ2-1,-,TRBV6-1,TRBD2,CASSGGLAGGEQFF,TGTGCCAGCAGTGGGGGCCTAGCGGGAGGTGAGCAGTTCTTC
TRBJ2-1,-,TRBV6-9,-,CPSSCGTTGELFF,TGTCCCAGCAGCTGTGGGACCACCGGGGAGCTGTTTTTC
TRBJ2-5,-,TRBV7-2,TRBD2,CASAGRGGRDQETQYF,TGTGCCAGCGCGGGGCGGGGGGGCCGTGACCAAGAGACCCAGTACTTC
TRBJ1-6,-,TRBV6-1,-,CASSMPGQRGSYNSPLHF,TGTGCCAGCAGTATGCCGGGACAAAGAGGCTCCTATAATTCACCCCTCCACTTT
TRBJ2-1,many,TRBV7-8,-,CASSATGKYNEQFF,TGTGCCAGCAGCGCGACAGGAAAGTACAATGAGCAGTTCTTC
TRBJ2-1,many,TRBV6-5,TRBD2,CASKISGSSYNEQFF,TGTGCCAGCAAAATAAGCGGGAGTTCCTACAATGAGCAGTTCTTC